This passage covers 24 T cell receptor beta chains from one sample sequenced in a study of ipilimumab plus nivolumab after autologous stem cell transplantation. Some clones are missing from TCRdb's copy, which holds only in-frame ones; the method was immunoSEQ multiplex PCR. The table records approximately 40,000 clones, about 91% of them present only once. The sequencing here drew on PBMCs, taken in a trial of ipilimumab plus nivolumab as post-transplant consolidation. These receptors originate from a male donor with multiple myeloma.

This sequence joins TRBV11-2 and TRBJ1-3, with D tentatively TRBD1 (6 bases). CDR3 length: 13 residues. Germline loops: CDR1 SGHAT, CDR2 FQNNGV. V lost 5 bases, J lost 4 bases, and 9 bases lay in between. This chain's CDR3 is CASSPRGGNTIYF. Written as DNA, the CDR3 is TGTGCCAGCAGCCCAAGGGGGGGAAACACCATATATTTT.

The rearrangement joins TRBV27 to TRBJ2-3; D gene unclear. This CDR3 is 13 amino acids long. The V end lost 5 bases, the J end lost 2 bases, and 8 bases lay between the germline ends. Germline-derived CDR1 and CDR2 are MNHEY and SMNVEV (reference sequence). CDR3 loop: CASSPYDTDTQYF. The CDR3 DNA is TGTGCCAGCAGTCCCTACGACACAGATACGCAGTATTTT.

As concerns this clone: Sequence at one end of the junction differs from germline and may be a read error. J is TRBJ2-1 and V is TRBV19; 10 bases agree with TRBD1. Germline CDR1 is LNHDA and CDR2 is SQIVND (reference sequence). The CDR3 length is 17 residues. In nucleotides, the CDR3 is TGTGCCGGTAGTCCGCTATGGGACAGGGGCTCCTACAATGAGCAGTTCTTC. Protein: CAGSPLWDRGSYNEQFF.

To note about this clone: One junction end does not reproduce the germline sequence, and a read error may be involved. CDR3 DNA: TGCAGCGTGGAAGACAGGGGGAACACTGAAGCTTTCTTT. Translation: CSVEDRGNTEAFF. The chain uses TRBV29-1 and TRBJ1-1; 8 bases align to TRBD1. The CDR3 has 13 residues. CDR1 and CDR2 from the germline V gene are SQVTM and ANQGSEA. Full variable domain (outside the CDR3, taken from reference TRBV29-1 and TRBJ1-1): SAVISQKPSRDICQRGTSLTIQCQVDSQVTMMFWYRQQPGQSLTLIATANQGSEATYESGFVIDKFPISRPNLTFSTLTVSNMSPEDSSIYLCSVEDRGNTEAFFGQGTRLTVV.

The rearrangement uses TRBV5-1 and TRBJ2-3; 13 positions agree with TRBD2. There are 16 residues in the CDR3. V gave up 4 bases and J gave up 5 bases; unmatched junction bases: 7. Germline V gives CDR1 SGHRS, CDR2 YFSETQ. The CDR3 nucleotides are TGCGCCAGCAGCGACGGACTAGCGGGAGTGGTAGATACGCAGTATTTT. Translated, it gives CASSDGLAGVVDTQYF.

In nucleotides, the CDR3 is TGTGCCAGCAGCTTGGGGGCTAGCACAGATACGCAGTATTTT. Protein: CASSLGASTDTQYF. This sequence joins TRBV7-6 and TRBJ2-3, with D possibly being TRBD1 (6 bases). Germline CDR1 SGHVS, CDR2 FNYEAQ. V was pared by 3 bases and J by 0 bases, with 7 bases between. The CDR3 covers 14 residues.

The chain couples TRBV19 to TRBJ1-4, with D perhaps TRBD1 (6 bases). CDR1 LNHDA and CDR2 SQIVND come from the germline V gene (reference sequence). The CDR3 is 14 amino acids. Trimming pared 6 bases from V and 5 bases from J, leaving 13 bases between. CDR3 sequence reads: CASSPQGWNEKLFF. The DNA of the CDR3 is TGTGCCAGTAGCCCACAGGGTTGGAATGAAAAACTGTTTTTT.

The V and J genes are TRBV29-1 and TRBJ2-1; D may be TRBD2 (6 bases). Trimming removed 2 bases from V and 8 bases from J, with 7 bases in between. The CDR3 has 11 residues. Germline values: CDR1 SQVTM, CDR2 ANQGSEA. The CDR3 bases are TGCAGCGTTGAATGGGGGGATGAGCAGTTCTTC. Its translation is CSVEWGDEQFF.

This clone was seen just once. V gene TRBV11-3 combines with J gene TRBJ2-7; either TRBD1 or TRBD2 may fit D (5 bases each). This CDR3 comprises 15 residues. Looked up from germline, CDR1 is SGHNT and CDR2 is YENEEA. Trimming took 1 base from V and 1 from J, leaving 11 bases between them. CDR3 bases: TGTGCCAGCAGCTTAGGGGGCGGGCCTTCCTACGAGCAGTACTTC. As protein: CASSLGGGPSYEQYF.

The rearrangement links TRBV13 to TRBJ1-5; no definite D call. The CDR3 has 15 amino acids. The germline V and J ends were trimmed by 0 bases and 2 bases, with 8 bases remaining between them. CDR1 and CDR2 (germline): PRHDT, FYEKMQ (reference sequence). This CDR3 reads CASSLGFRRNQPQHF. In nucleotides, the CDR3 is TGTGCCAGCAGCTTAGGTTTCAGGCGCAATCAGCCCCAGCATTTT.

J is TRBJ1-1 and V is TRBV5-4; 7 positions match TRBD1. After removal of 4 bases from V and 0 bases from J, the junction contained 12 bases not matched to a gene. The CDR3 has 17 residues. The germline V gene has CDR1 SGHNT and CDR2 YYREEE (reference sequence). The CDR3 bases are TGTGCCAGCAGCCCAAGGGGACAGTCAGGCATGAACACTGAAGCTTTCTTT. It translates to CASSPRGQSGMNTEAFF. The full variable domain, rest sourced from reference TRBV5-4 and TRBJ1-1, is ETGVTQSPTHLIKTRGQQVTLRCSSQSGHNTVSWYQQALGQGPQFIFQYYREEENGRGNFPPRFSGLQFPNYSSELNVNALELDDSALYLCASSPRGQSGMNTEAFFGQGTRLTVV.

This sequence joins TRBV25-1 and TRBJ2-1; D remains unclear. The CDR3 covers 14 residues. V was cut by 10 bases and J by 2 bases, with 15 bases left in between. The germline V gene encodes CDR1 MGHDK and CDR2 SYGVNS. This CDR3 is CATTSITPYNEQFF. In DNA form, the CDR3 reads TGTGCCACCACTTCTATCACCCCCTACAATGAGCAGTTCTTC.

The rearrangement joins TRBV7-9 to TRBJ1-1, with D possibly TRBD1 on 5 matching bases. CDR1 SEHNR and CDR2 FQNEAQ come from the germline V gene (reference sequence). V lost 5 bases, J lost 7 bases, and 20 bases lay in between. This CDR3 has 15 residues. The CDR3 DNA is TGTGCCAGCAGCGAGACTCAGGGACTCGTCAATGAAGCTTTCTTT. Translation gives CASSETQGLVNEAFF.

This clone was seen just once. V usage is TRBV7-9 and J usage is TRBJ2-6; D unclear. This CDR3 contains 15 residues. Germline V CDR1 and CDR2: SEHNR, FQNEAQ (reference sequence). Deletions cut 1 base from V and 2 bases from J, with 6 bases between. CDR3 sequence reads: CASSLVLAGANVLTF. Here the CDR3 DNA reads TGTGCCAGCAGCTTAGTCCTCGCTGGGGCCAACGTCCTGACTTTC.

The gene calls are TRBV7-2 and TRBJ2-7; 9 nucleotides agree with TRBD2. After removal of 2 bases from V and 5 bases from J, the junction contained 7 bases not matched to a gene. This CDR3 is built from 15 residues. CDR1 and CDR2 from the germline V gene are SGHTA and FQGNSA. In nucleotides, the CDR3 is TGTGCCAGCAGCTTAATGCGGGAGGGTTACCACGAGCAGTACTTC. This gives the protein CASSLMREGYHEQYF.

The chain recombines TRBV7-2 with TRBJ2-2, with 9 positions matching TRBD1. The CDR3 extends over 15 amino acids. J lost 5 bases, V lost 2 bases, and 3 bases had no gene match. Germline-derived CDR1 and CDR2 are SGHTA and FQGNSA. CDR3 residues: CASSLTGGRTGELFF. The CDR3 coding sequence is TGTGCCAGCAGCTTAACAGGGGGCAGAACCGGGGAGCTGTTTTTT.

The CDR3 DNA follows: TGTGCCAGCAGTTCCCCCAGGGGGACCTCCTACGAGCAGTACTTC. This codes for CASSSPRGTSYEQYF. The chain uses TRBV28 and TRBJ2-7; 7 bases align to TRBD1. With 4 bases clipped from V and 0 bases from J, the junction kept 6 bases outside the gene matches. Germline CDR1 and CDR2: MDHEN and SYDVKM. The length of the CDR3 is 15 residues.

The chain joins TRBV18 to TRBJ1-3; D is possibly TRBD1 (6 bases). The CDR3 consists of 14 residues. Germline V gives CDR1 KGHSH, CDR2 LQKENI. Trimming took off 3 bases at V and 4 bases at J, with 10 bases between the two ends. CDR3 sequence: CASSPGGTGNTIYF. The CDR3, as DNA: TGTGCCAGCTCACCGGGGGGGACAGGAAACACCATATATTTT.

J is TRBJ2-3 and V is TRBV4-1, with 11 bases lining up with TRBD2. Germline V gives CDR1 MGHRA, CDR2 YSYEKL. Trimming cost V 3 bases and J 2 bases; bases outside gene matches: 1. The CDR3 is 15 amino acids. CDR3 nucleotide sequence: TGCGCCAGCAGCCAGGGACTAGCGGACACAGATACGCAGTATTTT. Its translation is CASSQGLADTDTQYF.

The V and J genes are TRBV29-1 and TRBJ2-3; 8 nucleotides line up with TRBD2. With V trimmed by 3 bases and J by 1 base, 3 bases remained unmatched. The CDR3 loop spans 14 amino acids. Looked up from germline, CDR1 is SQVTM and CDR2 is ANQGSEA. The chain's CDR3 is CSVDGGEGTDTQYF. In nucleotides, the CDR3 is TGCAGCGTTGACGGGGGGGAAGGCACAGATACGCAGTATTTT.

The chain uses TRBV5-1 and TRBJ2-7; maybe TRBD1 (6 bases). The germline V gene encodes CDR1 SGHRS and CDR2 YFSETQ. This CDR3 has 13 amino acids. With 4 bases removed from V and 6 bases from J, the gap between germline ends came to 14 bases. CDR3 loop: CASSTGQSREQYF. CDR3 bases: TGCGCCAGCAGCACTGGACAGTCCCGCGAGCAGTACTTC.

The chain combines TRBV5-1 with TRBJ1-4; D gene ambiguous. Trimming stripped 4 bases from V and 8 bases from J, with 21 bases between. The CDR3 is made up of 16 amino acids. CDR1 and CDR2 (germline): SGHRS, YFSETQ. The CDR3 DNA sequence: TGCGCCAGCAGCCCCGGCTGGACGGGCGGAGACGAAAAACTGTTTTTT. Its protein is CASSPGWTGGDEKLFF.

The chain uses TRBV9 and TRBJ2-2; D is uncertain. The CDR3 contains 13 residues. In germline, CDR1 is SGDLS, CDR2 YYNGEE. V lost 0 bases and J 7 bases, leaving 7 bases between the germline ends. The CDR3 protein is CASSVGPNGELFF. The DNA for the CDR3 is TGTGCCAGCAGCGTAGGACCGAACGGGGAGCTGTTTTTT.

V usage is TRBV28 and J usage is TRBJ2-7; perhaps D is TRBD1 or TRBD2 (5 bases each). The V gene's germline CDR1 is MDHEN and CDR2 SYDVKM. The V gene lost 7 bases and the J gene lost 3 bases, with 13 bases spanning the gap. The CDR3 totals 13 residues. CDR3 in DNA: TGTGCCAGCACTATTGGGACCGACTACGAGCAGTACTTC. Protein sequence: CASTIGTDYEQYF. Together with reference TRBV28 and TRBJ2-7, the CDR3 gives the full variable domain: DVKVTQSSRYLVKRTGEKVFLECVQDMDHENMFWYRQDPGLGLRLIYFSYDVKMKEKGDIPEGYSVSREKKERFSLILESASTNQTSMYLCASTIGTDYEQYFGPGTRLTVT.